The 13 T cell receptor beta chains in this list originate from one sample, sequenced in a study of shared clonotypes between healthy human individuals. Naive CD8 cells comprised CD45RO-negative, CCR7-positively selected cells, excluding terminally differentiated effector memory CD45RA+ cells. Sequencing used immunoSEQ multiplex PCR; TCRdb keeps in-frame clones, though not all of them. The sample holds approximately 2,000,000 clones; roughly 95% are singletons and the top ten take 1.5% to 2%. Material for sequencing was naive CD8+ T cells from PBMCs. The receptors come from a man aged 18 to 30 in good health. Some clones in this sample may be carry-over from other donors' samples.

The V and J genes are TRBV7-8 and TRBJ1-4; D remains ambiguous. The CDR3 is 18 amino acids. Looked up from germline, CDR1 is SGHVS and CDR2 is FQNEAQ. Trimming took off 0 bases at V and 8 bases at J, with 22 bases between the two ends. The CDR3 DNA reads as TGTGCCAGCAGCTTAGCGCTTTTCTTTGAGGGAGTAGAGGAAAAACTGTTTTTT. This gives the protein CASSLALFFEGVEEKLFF.

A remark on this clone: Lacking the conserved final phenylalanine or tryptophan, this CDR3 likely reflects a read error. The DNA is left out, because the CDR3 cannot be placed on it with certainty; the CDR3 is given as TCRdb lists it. The CDR3 here is CASTGVQGLSV. The chain uses TRBV5-4 and TRBJ1-1; whether TRBD1, the table's D call, matches the DNA was not checked. The CDR3 totals 11 residues, both ends included. In germline, CDR1 is SGHNT, CDR2 YYREEE (reference sequence).

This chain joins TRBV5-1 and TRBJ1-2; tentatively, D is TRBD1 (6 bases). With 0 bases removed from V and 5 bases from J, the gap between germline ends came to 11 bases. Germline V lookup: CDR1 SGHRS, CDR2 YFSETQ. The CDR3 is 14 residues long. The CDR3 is CASSLGDKFYGYTF. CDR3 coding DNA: TGCGCCAGCAGCTTGGGGGACAAGTTTTATGGCTACACCTTC.

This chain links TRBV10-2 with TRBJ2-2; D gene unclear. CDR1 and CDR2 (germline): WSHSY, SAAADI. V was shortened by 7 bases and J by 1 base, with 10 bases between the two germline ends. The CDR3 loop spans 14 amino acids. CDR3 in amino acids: CASNSGWNTGELFF. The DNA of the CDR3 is TGCGCCAGCAACTCAGGATGGAACACCGGGGAGCTGTTTTTT.

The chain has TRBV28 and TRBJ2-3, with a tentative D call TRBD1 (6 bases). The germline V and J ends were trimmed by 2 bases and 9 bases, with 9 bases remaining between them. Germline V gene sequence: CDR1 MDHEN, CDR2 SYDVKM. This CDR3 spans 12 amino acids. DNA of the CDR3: TGTGCCAGCAGTTTAAATGGGGGCACGCAGTATTTT. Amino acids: CASSLNGGTQYF.

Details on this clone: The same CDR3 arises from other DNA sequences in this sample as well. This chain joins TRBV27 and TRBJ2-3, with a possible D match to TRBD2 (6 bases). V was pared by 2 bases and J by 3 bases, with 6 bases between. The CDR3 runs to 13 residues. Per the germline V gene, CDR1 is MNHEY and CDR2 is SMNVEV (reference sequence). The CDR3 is CASSLGGTDTQYF. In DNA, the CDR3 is TGTGCCAGCAGTTTAGGGGGGACAGATACGCAGTATTTT.

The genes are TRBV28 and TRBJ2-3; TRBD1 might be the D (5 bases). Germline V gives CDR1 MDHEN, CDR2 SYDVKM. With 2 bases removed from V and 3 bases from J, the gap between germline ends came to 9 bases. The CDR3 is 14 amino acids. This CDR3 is CASSLQGTTDTQYF. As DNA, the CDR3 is TGTGCCAGCAGTTTACAGGGAACGACAGATACGCAGTATTTT.

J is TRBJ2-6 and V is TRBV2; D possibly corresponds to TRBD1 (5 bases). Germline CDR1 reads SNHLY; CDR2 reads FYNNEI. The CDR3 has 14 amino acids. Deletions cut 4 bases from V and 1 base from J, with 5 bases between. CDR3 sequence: CASSAGSGANVLTF. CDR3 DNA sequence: TGTGCCAGCAGTGCAGGGTCTGGGGCCAACGTCCTGACTTTC.

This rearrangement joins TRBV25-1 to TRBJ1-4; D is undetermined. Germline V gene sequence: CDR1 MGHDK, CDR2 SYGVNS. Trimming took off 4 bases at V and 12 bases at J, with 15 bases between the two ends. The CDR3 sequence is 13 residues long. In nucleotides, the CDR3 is TGTGCCAGCAGTGTCAACGGGCTCCAGGAACTGTTTTTT. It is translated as CASSVNGLQELFF.

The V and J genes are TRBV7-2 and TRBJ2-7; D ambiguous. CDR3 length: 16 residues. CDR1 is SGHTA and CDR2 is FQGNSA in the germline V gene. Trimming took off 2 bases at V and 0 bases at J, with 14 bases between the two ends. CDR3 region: CASSLMGGLDSYEQYF. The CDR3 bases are TGTGCCAGCAGCTTAATGGGCGGCCTCGACTCCTACGAGCAGTACTTC.

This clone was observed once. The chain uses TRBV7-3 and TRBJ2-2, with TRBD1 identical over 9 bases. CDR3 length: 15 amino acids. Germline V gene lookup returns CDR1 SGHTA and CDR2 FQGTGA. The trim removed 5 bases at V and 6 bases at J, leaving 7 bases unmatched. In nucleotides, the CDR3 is TGTGCCAGCAGCAGGGGACAGGGTGCATCCGGGGAGCTGTTTTTT. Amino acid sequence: CASSRGQGASGELFF.

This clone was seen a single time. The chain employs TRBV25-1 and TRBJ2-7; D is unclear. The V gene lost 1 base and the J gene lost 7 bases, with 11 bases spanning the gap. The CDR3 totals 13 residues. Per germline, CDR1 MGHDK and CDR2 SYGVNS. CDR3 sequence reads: CASSELGPWEQYF. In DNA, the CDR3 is TGTGCCAGCAGTGAATTGGGTCCTTGGGAGCAGTACTTC.

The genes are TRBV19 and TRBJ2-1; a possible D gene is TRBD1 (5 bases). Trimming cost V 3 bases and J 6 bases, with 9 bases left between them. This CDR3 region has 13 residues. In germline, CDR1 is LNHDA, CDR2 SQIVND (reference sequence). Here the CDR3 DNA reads TGTGCCAGTAGTATCCGGACACTCAATGAGCAGTTCTTC. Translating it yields CASSIRTLNEQFF.